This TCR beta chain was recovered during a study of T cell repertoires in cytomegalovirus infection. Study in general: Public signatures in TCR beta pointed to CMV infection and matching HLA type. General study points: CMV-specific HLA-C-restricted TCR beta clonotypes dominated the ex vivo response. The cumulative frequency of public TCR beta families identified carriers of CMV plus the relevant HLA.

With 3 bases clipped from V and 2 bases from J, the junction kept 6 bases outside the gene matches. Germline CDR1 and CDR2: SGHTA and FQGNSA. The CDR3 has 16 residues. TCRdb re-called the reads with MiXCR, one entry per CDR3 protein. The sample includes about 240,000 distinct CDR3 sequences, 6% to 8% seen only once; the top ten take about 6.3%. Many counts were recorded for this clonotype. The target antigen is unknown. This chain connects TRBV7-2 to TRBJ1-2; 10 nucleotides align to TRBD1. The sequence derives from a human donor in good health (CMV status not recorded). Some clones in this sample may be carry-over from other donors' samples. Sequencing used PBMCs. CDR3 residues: CASSFSGTGENYGYTF. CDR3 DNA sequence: TGTGCCAGCAGCTTTTCCGGGACAGGGGAGAACTATGGCTACACCTTC. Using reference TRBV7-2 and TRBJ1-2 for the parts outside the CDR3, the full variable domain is GAGVSQSPSNKVTEKGKDVELRCDPISGHTALYWYRQSLGQGLEFLIYFQGNSAPDKSGLPSDRFSAERTGGSVSTLTIQRTQQEDSAVYLCASSFSGTGENYGYTFGSGTRLTVV.